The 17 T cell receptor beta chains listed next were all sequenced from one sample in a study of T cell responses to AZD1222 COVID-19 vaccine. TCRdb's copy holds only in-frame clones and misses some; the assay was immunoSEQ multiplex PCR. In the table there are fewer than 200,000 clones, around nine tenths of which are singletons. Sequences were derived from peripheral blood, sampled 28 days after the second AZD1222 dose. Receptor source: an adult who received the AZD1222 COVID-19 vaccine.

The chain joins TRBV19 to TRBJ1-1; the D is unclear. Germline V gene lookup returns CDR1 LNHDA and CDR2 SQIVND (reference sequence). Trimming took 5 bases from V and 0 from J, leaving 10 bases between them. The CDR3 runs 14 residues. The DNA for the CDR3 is TGTGCCAGTAGTCCCCAAGGTTTGAACACTGAAGCTTTCTTT. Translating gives CASSPQGLNTEAFF.

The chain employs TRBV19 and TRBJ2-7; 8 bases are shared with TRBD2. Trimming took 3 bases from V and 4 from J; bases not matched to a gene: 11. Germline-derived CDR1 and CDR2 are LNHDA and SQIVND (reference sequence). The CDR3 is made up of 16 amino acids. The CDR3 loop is CASSIRVGTSWYEQYF. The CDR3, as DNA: TGTGCCAGTAGTATTCGGGTCGGGACTAGTTGGTACGAGCAGTACTTC.

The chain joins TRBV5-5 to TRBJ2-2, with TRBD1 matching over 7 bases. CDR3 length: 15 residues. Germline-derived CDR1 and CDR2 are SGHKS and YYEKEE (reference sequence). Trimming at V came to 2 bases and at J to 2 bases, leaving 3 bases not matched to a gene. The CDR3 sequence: CASSFSGGNTGELFF. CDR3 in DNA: TGTGCCAGCAGCTTCTCAGGGGGAAACACCGGGGAGCTGTTTTTT.

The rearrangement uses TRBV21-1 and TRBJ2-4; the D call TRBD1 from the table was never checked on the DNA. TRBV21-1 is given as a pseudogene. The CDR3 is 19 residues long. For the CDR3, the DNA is TGTGCCAGCAAGGGTGGGGGACAGGAGCATAATTTAGCCAAAAACATTCAGTACTTC. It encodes CASKGGGQEHNLAKNIQYF.

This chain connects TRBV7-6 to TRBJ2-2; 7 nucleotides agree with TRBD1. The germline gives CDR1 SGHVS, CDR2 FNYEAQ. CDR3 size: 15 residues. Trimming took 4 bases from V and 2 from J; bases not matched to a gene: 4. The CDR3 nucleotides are TGTGCCAGCAGCTCGGGACAGCCCAACACCGGGGAGCTGTTTTTT. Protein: CASSSGQPNTGELFF. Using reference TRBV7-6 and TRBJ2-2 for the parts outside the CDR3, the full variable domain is GAGVSQSPRYKVTKRGQDVALRCDPISGHVSLYWYRQALGQGPEFLTYFNYEAQQDKSGLPNDRFSAERPEGSISTLTIQRTEQRDSAMYRCASSSGQPNTGELFFGEGSRLTVL.

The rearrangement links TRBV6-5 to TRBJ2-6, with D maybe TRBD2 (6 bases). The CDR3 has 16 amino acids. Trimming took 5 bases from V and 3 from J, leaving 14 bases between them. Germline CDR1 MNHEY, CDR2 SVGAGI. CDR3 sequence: CASSNFGGDGANVLTF. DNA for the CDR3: TGTGCCAGCAGTAACTTTGGCGGGGATGGGGCCAACGTCCTGACTTTC.

CDR3 loop: CASSPRGVLSGNTIYF. CDR3 in DNA: TGTGCCAGTAGTCCCAGAGGGGTACTCTCTGGAAACACCATATATTTT. The chain couples TRBV19 to TRBJ1-3; tentatively, D is TRBD1 (5 bases). Per germline, CDR1 LNHDA and CDR2 SQIVND (reference sequence). The CDR3 is 16 residues long. The V end lost 5 bases, the J end lost 0 bases, and 14 bases lay between the germline ends.

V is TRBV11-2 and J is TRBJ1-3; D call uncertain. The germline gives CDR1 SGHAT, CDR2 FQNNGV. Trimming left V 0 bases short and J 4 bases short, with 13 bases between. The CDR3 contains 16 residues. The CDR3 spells CASSLDFGLAGNTIYF. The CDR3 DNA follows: TGTGCCAGCAGCTTAGACTTTGGGTTGGCCGGAAACACCATATATTTT.

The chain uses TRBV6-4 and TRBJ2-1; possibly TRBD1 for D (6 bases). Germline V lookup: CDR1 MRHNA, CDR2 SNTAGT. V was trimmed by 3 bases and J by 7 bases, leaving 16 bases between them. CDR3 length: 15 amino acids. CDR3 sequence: CASSEISGTWNEQFF. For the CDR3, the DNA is TGTGCCAGCAGTGAAATTTCGGGGACATGGAATGAGCAGTTCTTC.

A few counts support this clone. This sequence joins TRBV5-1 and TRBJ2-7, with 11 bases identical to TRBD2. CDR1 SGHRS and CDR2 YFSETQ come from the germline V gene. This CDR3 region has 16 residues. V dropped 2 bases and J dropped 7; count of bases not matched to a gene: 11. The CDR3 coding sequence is TGCGCCAGCAGCTTAGTCCCCGGGACTAGCGGAGAAGAGCAGTACTTC. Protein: CASSLVPGTSGEEQYF.

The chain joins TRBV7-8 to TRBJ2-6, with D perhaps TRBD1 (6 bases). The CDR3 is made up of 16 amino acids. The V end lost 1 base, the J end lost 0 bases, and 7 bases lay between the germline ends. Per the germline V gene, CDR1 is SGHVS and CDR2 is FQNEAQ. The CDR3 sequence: CASSLGGGSGANVLTF. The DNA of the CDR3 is TGTGCCAGCAGCTTAGGAGGGGGCTCTGGGGCCAACGTCCTGACTTTC.

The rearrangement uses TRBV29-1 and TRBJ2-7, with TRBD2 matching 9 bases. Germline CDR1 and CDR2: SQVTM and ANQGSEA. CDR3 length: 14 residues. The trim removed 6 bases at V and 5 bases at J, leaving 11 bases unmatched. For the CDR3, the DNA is TGCAGCGTAAAGGAAGCGGGGGGAAGCGACGAGCAGTACTTC. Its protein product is CSVKEAGGSDEQYF.

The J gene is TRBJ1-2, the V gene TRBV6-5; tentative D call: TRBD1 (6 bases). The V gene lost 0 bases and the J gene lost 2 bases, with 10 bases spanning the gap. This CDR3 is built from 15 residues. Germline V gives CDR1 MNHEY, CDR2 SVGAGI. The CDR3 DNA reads TGTGCCAGCAGTTACTCGAGGCAGGGGAACTATGGCTACACCTTC. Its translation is CASSYSRQGNYGYTF.

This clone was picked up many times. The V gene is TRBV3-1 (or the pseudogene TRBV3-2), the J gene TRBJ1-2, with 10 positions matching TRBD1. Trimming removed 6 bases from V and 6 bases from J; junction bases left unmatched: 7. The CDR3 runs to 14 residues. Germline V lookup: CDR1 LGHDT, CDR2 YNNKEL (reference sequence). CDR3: CASRTGQGFHGYTF. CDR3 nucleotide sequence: TGTGCCAGCAGAACGGGACAGGGGTTCCATGGCTACACCTTC.

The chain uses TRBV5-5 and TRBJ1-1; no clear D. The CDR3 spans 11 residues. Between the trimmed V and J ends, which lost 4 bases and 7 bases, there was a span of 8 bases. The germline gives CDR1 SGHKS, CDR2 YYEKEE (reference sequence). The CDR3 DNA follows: TGTGCCAGCAGCCTCGCTCATGAAGCTTTCTTT. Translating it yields CASSLAHEAFF.

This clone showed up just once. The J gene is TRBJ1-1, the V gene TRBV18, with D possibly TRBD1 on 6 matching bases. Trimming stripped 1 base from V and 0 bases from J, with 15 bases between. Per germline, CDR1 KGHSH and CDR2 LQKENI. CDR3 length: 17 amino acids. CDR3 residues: CASSPLPGALMNTEAFF. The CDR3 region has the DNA TGTGCCAGCTCACCACTTCCAGGGGCACTTATGAACACTGAAGCTTTCTTT. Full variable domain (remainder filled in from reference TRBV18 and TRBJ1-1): NAGVMQNPRHLVRRRGQEARLRCSPMKGHSHVYWYRQLPEEGLKFMVYLQKENIIDESGMPKERFSAEFPKEGPSILRIQQVVRGDSAAYFCASSPLPGALMNTEAFFGQGTRLTVV.

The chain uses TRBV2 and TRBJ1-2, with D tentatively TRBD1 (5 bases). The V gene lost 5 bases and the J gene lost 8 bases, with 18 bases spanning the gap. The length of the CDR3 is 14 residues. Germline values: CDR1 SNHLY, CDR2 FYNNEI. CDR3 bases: TGTGCCAGCAGTCGTGAACCCGACAGCGAAGGCTACACCTTC. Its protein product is CASSREPDSEGYTF.